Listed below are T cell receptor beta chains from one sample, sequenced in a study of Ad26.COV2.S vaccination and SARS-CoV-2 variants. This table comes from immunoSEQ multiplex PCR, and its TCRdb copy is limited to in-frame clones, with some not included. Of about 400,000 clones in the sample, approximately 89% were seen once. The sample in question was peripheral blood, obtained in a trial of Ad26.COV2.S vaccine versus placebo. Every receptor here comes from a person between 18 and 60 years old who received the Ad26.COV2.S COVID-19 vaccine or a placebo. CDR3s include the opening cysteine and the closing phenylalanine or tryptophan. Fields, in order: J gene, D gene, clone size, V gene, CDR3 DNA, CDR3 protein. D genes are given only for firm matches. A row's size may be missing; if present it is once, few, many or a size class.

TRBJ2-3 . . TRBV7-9 TGTGCCAGCAGCTTAGAGGGAAGAGGCACAGATACGCAGTATTTT CASSLEGRGTDTQYF
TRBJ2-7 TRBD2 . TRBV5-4 TGTGCCAGCAGCTCCCTGACTAGCGGGAGAGGTTACGAGCAGTACTTC CASSSLTSGRGYEQYF
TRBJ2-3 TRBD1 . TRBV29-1 TGCAGCGTTGAGACAGGGATCGGCACAGATACGCAGTATTTT CSVETGIGTDTQYF
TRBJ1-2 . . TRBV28 TGTGCCAGCAGTCTCAGGGCCTATGGCTACACCTTC CASSLRAYGYTF
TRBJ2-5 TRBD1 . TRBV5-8 TGTGCCAGCAGCTCCGGTCCGAACAGGGGGGAGACCCAGTACTTC CASSSGPNRGETQYF
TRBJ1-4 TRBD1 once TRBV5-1 TGCGCCAGCAGCTCTGGACAGGTGGGGGAAAAACTGTTTTTT CASSSGQVGEKLFF
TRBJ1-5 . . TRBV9 TGTGCCAGCAGCGTATCTGGATCTGGCAATCAGCCCCAGCATTTT CASSVSGSGNQPQHF
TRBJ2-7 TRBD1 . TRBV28 TGTGCCAGCAGTCCTGACAGGGGATCCTACGAGCAGTACTTC CASSPDRGSYEQYF
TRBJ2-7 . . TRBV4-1 TGCGCCAGCAGCCAACAGCGCAGTTCCTACGAGCAGTACTTC CASSQQRSSYEQYF
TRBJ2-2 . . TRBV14 TGTGCCAGCAGCCAAGCCCCCACCGGGGAGCTGTTTTTT CASSQAPTGELFF
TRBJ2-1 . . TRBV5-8 TGTGCCAGCAGCTTTGGGTCACAGCTATACAATGAGCAGTTCTTC CASSFGSQLYNEQFF
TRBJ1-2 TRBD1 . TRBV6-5 TGTGCCAGCAGCCAAGGACAGGGCTATGGCTACACCTTC CASSQGQGYGYTF
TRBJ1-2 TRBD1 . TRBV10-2 TGCGCCAGCAGTGTAGGGGGCGACTATGGCTACACCTTC CASSVGGDYGYTF
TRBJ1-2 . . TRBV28 TGTGCCAGCAGTTTTATCAGGAGTAACTATGGCTACACCTTC CASSFIRSNYGYTF
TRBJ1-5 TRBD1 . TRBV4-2 TGTGCCAGCAGCCAAGATTACAGGGGATACAATCAGCCCCAGCATTTT CASSQDYRGYNQPQHF
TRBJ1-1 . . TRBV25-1 TGTGCCAGCCTTGTGGAGCCCTTCGACACTGAAGCTTTCTTT CASLVEPFDTEAFF
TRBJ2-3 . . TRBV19 TGTGCCAGTAGTATAGGGGCAGGCTCCACCACAGATACGCAGTATTTT CASSIGAGSTTDTQYF
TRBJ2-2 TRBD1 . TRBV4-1 TGCGCCAGCAGCCCAGGACAGGTTCTTTCCGGGGAGCTGTTTTTT CASSPGQVLSGELFF
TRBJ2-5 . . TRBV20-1 TGCAGTGCTAGTGGCGGGACGAACCAAGAGGCCCAGTACTTC CSASGGTNQEAQYF
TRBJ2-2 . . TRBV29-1 TGCAGCGTTCAGGACACCGGGGAGCTGTTTTTT CSVQDTGELFF
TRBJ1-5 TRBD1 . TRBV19 TGTGCCAGTAGCTACGACAGGGGAGGGGGTCAGCCCCAGCATTTT CASSYDRGGGQPQHF
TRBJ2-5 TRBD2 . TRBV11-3 TGTGCCAGCAGCCGGAAACCGCCGGGACTAGCGACGGAGACCCAGTACTTC CASSRKPPGLATETQYF
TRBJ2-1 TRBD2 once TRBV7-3 TGTGCCAGCAGCTCCCTAGCGGGAGGTTCATACAATGAGCAGTTCTTC CASSSLAGGSYNEQFF
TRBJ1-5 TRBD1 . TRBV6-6 TGTGCCAGCAGTAGACGACAGGGGGATCAGCCCCAGCATTTT CASSRRQGDQPQHF
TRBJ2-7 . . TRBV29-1 TGCAGCGTTGTACTGGGGGGCTACGAGCAGTACTTC CSVVLGGYEQYF
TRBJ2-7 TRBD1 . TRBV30 TGTGCCTGGAGCTCGGGACAGCCGAACTACGAGCAGTACTTC CAWSSGQPNYEQYF
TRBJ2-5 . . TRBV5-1 TGCGCCAGCAGCCCTTTGGACAGCCAAGAGACCCAGTACTTC CASSPLDSQETQYF
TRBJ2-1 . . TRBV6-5 TGTGCCAGCAGGGCTCCGGGGTATTACAATGAGCAGTTCTTC CASRAPGYYNEQFF
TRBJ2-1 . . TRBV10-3 TGTGCCATCACAGAGAACAATGAGCAGTTCTTC CAITENNEQFF
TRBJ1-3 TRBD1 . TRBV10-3 TGTGCCGCCTCGGACAGGGAGGCCCCCTTTGGAAACACCATATATTTT CAASDREAPFGNTIYF
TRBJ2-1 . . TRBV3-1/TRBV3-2 TGTGCCAGCAGCCAAGATTTGAACGGTGAGCAGTTCTTC CASSQDLNGEQFF
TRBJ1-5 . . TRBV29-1 TGCAGCGTTCAAGGGGGGAGGGATCAGCCCCAGCATTTT CSVQGGRDQPQHF
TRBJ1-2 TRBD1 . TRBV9 TGTGCCAGCGCGCGGGACAGGAACTATGGCTACACCTTC CASARDRNYGYTF
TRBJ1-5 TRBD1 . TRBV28 TGTGCCAGCAGTTCCCTGGGGACAGGAGTTAATCAGCCCCAGCATTTT CASSSLGTGVNQPQHF
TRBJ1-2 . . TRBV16 TGTGCCAGCAGCCAATCATCCCCGGTTTATGGCTACACCTTC CASSQSSPVYGYTF
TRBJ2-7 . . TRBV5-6 TGTGCCAGCAGCTTGTTGCAAGGCCTTTCGGTAGAGCAGTACTTC CASSLLQGLSVEQYF
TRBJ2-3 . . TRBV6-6 TGTGCCAGCAGTTACTCAGGACAGCCCACAGATACGCAGTATTTT CASSYSGQPTDTQYF